This is a list of T cell receptor beta chains from one sample in a study of blood T cells in healthy people across ages. TCRdb re-analysed the 5' RACE reads in MiXCR, keeping a single row per CDR3 protein. The sample records hundreds of thousands of distinct CDR3 sequences, roughly 50% being singletons. Material: blood. Receptor source: a man younger than 40 in good health. The CDR3 runs from the conserved cysteine through the conserved F or W. D genes are given only for firm matches. Size values are once, few and many counts, or a class for expanded clones, and some rows have none.

abundance | d_gene | j_gene | v_gene | CDR3aa | CDR3nt
NA | TRBD2 | TRBJ2-3 | TRBV9 | CASSVSGSNPDTQYF | TGTGCCAGCAGCGTTAGCGGGTCAAATCCAGATACGCAGTATTTT
NA | TRBD2 | TRBJ2-5 | TRBV7-8 | CASSLFRLAGETQYF | TGTGCCAGCAGCTTATTTAGACTAGCGGGAGAGACCCAGTACTTC
once | NA | TRBJ2-1 | TRBV21-1 | CASSKDKERGKNNEQFF | TGTGCCAGCAGCAAAGATAAGGAGCGGGGCAAAAACAATGAGCAGTTCTTC
NA | TRBD1 | TRBJ2-7 | TRBV6-1 | CVSSWDRGWYEQYF | TGTGTCAGCAGTTGGGACAGGGGATGGTACGAGCAGTACTTC
NA | TRBD1 | TRBJ1-1 | TRBV6-6 | CAGDTGVKNTEAFF | TGTGCCGGGGATACAGGGGTGAAGAACACTGAAGCTTTCTTT
NA | NA | TRBJ2-7 | TRBV27 | CASGYRGRSYNEQYF | TGTGCCAGCGGTTACCGGGGGAGGTCCTACAATGAGCAGTACTTC
NA | NA | TRBJ2-7 | TRBV7-6 | CASSRIPSSSYEQYF | TGTGCCAGCAGCCGAATTCCCAGTAGCTCCTACGAGCAGTACTTC
many | NA | TRBJ2-4 | TRBV20-1 | CSAPDGRLAKNIQYF | TGCAGTGCACCGGACGGAAGGCTAGCCAAAAACATTCAGTACTTC
few | NA | TRBJ2-5 | TRBV20-1 | CSAEGNTYQETQYF | TGCAGTGCCGAAGGGAATACGTACCAAGAGACCCAGTACTTC
once | NA | TRBJ1-1 | TRBV6-1 | CASSEFSIRNTEAFF | TGTGCCAGCAGTGAATTCTCCATAAGGAACACTGAAGCTTTCTTT
once | NA | TRBJ1-2 | TRBV6-5 | CASSYSMEGNGYTF | TGTGCCAGCAGTTACTCTATGGAGGGGAATGGCTACACCTTC
NA | NA | TRBJ2-6 | TRBV5-6 | CASSRWGIGANVLTF | TGTGCCAGCAGCCGCTGGGGAATTGGGGCCAACGTCCTGACTTTC
few | TRBD1 | TRBJ2-1 | TRBV29-1 | CSVGQGNKNEQFF | TGCAGCGTGGGACAGGGGAATAAAAATGAGCAGTTCTTC
NA | TRBD1 | TRBJ2-1 | TRBV11-2 | CASSLVQGISSYNEQFF | TGTGCCAGCAGCTTAGTACAGGGGATTTCCTCCTACAATGAGCAGTTCTTC
few | TRBD2 | TRBJ2-1 | TRBV7-2 | CASSLVYGGGPYNEQFF | TGTGCCAGCAGCTTAGTATACGGCGGGGGGCCTTACAATGAGCAGTTCTTC